Shown below are 5 T cell receptor beta chains from a single sample sequenced in a study of vaccination and CD4 T cells after COVID-19. Sequenced with the Oncomine TCR Beta short-read assay was DNA taken from cultured CD4+ T cells. Each CDR3 protein is one row after TCRdb ran MiXCR on the PCR reads. The table includes about 20,000 distinct CDR3 sequences, approximately 53% detected once. The treatment was: approximately 10-day PBMC culture with coronavirus spike peptide pools or control peptides (ViraFEST assay). Antigen specificity for these receptors is unknown. Material: CD4+ T cells from blood, cultured in vitro. These receptor sequences come from a human donor who had recovered from COVID-19.

This clonotype was seen a handful of times. The chain uses TRBV19 and TRBJ1-2; D gene unclear. Trimming removed 0 bases at V and 4 bases at J, with 12 bases between. CDR1 LNHDA and CDR2 SQIVND come from the germline V gene (reference sequence). This CDR3 region has 15 residues. The CDR3 region is CASSIDPDTIYGYTF. As DNA, the CDR3 is TGTGCCAGTAGTATAGATCCCGACACGATCTATGGCTACACCTTC.

As for this clonotype: One end of the junction varies from germline; a read error may be responsible. The V call is TRBV12-3 or TRBV12-4, the J call TRBJ2-1; 8 nucleotides agree with TRBD1. This CDR3 is 16 amino acids long. In nucleotides, the CDR3 is TGTGCCAGCAGATTAGGACAGGGAGGCTCCTACAATGAGCAGTTCTTC. Translating gives CASRLGQGGSYNEQFF.

The chain is built from TRBV28 and TRBJ1-1, with D perhaps matching TRBD1 (5 bases). From germline, CDR1 is MDHEN and CDR2 SYDVKM. The CDR3 extends over 15 amino acids. Trimming removed 4 bases from V and 1 base from J, with 13 bases in between. This CDR3 reads CASSSRTLPNTEAFF. The CDR3 nucleotides read TGTGCCAGCAGTTCGCGGACACTCCCGAACACTGAAGCTTTCTTT.

The genes are TRBV27 and TRBJ1-1; 7 nucleotides line up with TRBD1. The V segment lost 5 bases and the J segment 3 bases; nucleotides outside the gene matches: 9. This CDR3 has 15 residues. Germline assignment: CDR1 MNHEY and CDR2 SMNVEV (reference sequence). The CDR3 region is CASSIDRDGHTEAFF. CDR3 in DNA: TGTGCCAGCAGTATCGACAGGGATGGACACACTGAAGCTTTCTTT.

V usage is TRBV2 and J usage is TRBJ2-3; TRBD1 agrees at 9 bases. V gave up 6 bases and J gave up 6 bases; unmatched junction bases: 10. CDR1 is SNHLY, CDR2 FYNNEI, per germline. There are 15 residues in the CDR3. The CDR3 region has the DNA TGTGCCAGCAGGCTTACCGGGACAGGGATGGATACGCAGTATTTT. It translates to CASRLTGTGMDTQYF.